Shown below are 20 T cell receptor beta chains from a single sample sequenced in a study of control samples from healthy donors and cancer patients. The assay was immunoSEQ multiplex PCR, and TCRdb's table has in-frame clones only and misses some. In the table there are roughly 400,000 clones, about 93% of which are singletons. Sequencing was performed on PBMCs. The receptors shown here come from a man in his forties with head and neck cancer.

V gene TRBV6-5 combines with J gene TRBJ1-5, with D unclear. Trimming cost V 4 bases and J 0 bases, with 13 bases left between them. This CDR3 region has 16 residues. CDR1 is MNHEY and CDR2 is SVGAGI in the germline V gene. The CDR3 region is CASSFSPRTSNQPQHF. The CDR3 nucleotides read TGTGCCAGCAGTTTCTCCCCCAGGACTAGCAATCAGCCCCAGCATTTT.

V gene TRBV30 combines with J gene TRBJ2-2; possible D gene TRBD1, 5 bases. Trimming cost V 3 bases and J 8 bases, with 22 bases left between them. The CDR3 has 16 amino acids. Germline V lookup: CDR1 GTSNPN, CDR2 SVGIG (reference sequence). In DNA form, the CDR3 reads TGTGCCTGGAGCCGTCGGACATCTCTCTCTTCGGGGGAGCTGTTTTTT. Translated, it gives CAWSRRTSLSSGELFF.

The genes are TRBV9 and TRBJ1-6; the D gene is possibly TRBD1 (6 bases). V was pared by 3 bases and J by 6 bases, with 13 bases between. The CDR3 consists of 15 residues. Germline V gives CDR1 SGDLS, CDR2 YYNGEE. DNA for the CDR3: TGTGCCAGCAGCGGACTCAGGGGCTCTAATTCACCCCTCCACTTT. Translated, it gives CASSGLRGSNSPLHF.

This clone was counted once. The chain has TRBV5-1 and TRBJ2-1; 10 bases align to TRBD1. The length of the CDR3 is 15 residues. Germline V lookup: CDR1 SGHRS, CDR2 YFSETQ. With 4 bases clipped from V and 9 bases from J, the junction kept 10 bases outside the gene matches. CDR3 loop: CASSPPADRGTEQFF. The DNA for the CDR3 is TGCGCCAGCAGCCCCCCGGCGGACAGGGGGACTGAGCAGTTCTTC. Full variable domain (outside the CDR3, taken from reference TRBV5-1 and TRBJ2-1): KAGVTQTPRYLIKTRGQQVTLSCSPISGHRSVSWYQQTPGQGLQFLFEYFSETQRNKGNFPGRFSGRQFSNSRSEMNVSTLELGDSALYLCASSPPADRGTEQFFGPGTRLTVL.

The chain couples TRBV9 to TRBJ1-1; TRBD1 matches at 7 bases. Germline V CDR1 and CDR2: SGDLS, YYNGEE. This CDR3 is 15 amino acids long. Trimming removed 0 bases from V and 6 bases from J; junction bases left unmatched: 8. CDR3 nucleotides: TGTGCCAGCAGCGTAGACTGGGACAGAACGTCTGAAGCTTTCTTT. The encoded protein is CASSVDWDRTSEAFF. Combining the CDR3 with reference TRBV9 and TRBJ1-1 gives the whole variable domain DSGVTQTPKHLITATGQRVTLRCSPRSGDLSVYWYQQSLDQGLQFLIQYYNGEERAKGNILERFSAQQFPDLHSELNLSSLELGDSALYFCASSVDWDRTSEAFFGQGTRLTVV.

With respect to this clone: The junction departs from germline at one end; a sequencing error may be responsible. The V gene is TRBV7-7, the J gene TRBJ2-5; 8 bases align to TRBD2. The germline gives CDR1 SSHAT, CDR2 FNYEAQ (reference sequence). The CDR3 has 15 residues. This CDR3 is CASSPISSGQETQYF. In DNA form, the CDR3 reads TGTGCTAGCAGCCCAATTTCTAGCGGGCAAGAGACCCAGTACTTC.

The chain is built from TRBV7-9 and TRBJ2-3, with 7 bases aligning to TRBD1. Germline V lookup: CDR1 SEHNR, CDR2 FQNEAQ (reference sequence). The trim removed 4 bases at V and 0 bases at J, leaving 7 bases unmatched. The CDR3 runs to 16 residues. The CDR3 nucleotides read TGTGCCAGCAGCTACAGGGGATCTACTAGCACAGATACGCAGTATTTT. Its protein is CASSYRGSTSTDTQYF.

The chain combines TRBV5-1 with TRBJ2-2; TRBD2 matches 9 bases. Germline-derived CDR1 and CDR2 are SGHRS and YFSETQ. Trimming at V came to 4 bases and at J to 4 bases, leaving 8 bases not matched to a gene. This CDR3 spans 16 amino acids. The CDR3 loop is CASSHTAGGSTGELFF. Here the CDR3 DNA reads TGCGCCAGCAGCCACACAGCGGGAGGTTCCACCGGGGAGCTGTTTTTT.

V is TRBV27 and J is TRBJ2-3; 11 nucleotides agree with TRBD2. Germline values: CDR1 MNHEY, CDR2 SMNVEV (reference sequence). This CDR3 spans 14 amino acids. The junction had 4 bases not matched to a gene; V was cut back by 7 bases and J by 4 bases. In DNA form, the CDR3 reads TGTGCCAGCAACCCTAGCGGGAGGTCAGATACGCAGTATTTT. Its protein is CASNPSGRSDTQYF.

V and J are TRBV6-6 and TRBJ2-5; the D is unclear. The CDR3 contains 15 residues. Germline V gene lookup returns CDR1 MNHNY and CDR2 SVGAGI (reference sequence). V was trimmed by 7 bases and J by 1 base, leaving 16 bases between them. The CDR3, as DNA: TGTGCCAGCACTCAAAGAGGTCTAGGCCAAGAGACCCAGTACTTC. It encodes CASTQRGLGQETQYF.

This clone was found once. The rearrangement joins TRBV10-2 to TRBJ1-2, with D unclear. The germline gives CDR1 WSHSY, CDR2 SAAADI. The CDR3 length is 13 residues. The V and J ends lost 6 bases and 5 bases respectively, with 13 bases between them. For the CDR3, the DNA is TGCGCCAGCAGCGCTCGGACGGTATATGGCTACACCTTC. Protein sequence: CASSARTVYGYTF.

DNA of the CDR3: TGTGCCAGTAGTATAGCAGGGGGCTCCTACGAGCAGTACTTC. Encoded protein: CASSIAGGSYEQYF. The chain combines TRBV19 with TRBJ2-7, with TRBD1 identical over 7 bases. The CDR3 spans 14 residues. The ends lost 1 base at V and 0 bases at J; junction bases unmatched: 0. CDR1 is LNHDA, CDR2 SQIVND, per germline (reference sequence).

J is TRBJ1-1 and V is TRBV19; 9 positions match TRBD1. The CDR3 contains 14 residues. V lost 5 bases and J lost 3; bases outside the gene matches: 4. Germline V lookup: CDR1 LNHDA, CDR2 SQIVND (reference sequence). The CDR3 loop is CASSLGQGYTEAFF. In nucleotides, the CDR3 is TGTGCCAGTAGTTTGGGACAGGGTTACACTGAAGCTTTCTTT.

V is TRBV30 and J is TRBJ2-7; no definite D call. Germline CDR1 reads GTSNPN; CDR2 reads SVGIG (reference sequence). The V and J ends lost 3 bases and 5 bases respectively, with 17 bases between them. The CDR3 is made up of 14 amino acids. In nucleotides, the CDR3 is TGTGCCTGGAGCGCATCCGGGCCCCGGGACGAGCAGTACTTC. Encoded protein: CAWSASGPRDEQYF.

The J gene is TRBJ1-3, the V gene TRBV5-5; 8 nucleotides line up with TRBD1. CDR1 and CDR2 from the germline V gene are SGHKS and YYEKEE (reference sequence). CDR3 length: 16 amino acids. The V segment lost 5 bases and the J segment 1 base; nucleotides outside the gene matches: 8. In DNA, the CDR3 is TGTGCCAGCAGTAGAGGCAGGGGGCTTTCTGGAAACACCATATATTTT. It yields the protein CASSRGRGLSGNTIYF.

The chain is built from TRBV29-1 and TRBJ2-3, with 7 bases aligning to TRBD2. Trimming took 3 bases from V and 1 from J; bases not matched to a gene: 7. The CDR3 covers 15 residues. Per germline, CDR1 SQVTM and CDR2 ANQGSEA. CDR3: CSVEGGGRGTDTQYF. The DNA of the CDR3 is TGCAGCGTTGAGGGGGGAGGGAGAGGCACAGATACGCAGTATTTT.

V usage is TRBV7-9 and J usage is TRBJ1-2, with D possibly being TRBD1 (6 bases). V was cut by 2 bases and J by 7 bases, with 14 bases left in between. Germline CDR1 is SEHNR and CDR2 is FQNEAQ (reference sequence). The CDR3 has 14 amino acids. The CDR3 here is CASSLTGARFGYTF. CDR3 DNA: TGTGCCAGCAGCTTAACGGGGGCGAGATTTGGCTACACCTTC.

This clone was seen a handful of times. This rearrangement joins TRBV27 to TRBJ2-7; tentative D call: TRBD1 (5 bases). Germline CDR1 MNHEY, CDR2 SMNVEV (reference sequence). Trimming shortened V by 6 bases and J by 5 bases, and 14 bases separated the two germline ends. CDR3 size: 13 residues. CDR3 nucleotides: TGTGCCAGCAGACCCAGGGTAGGCCACGAGCAGTACTTC. Protein product: CASRPRVGHEQYF.

CDR3 bases: TGTGCCAGCAGCCTAGGACTAGCGGGAGCCCCGAGCTCCTACAATGAGCAGTTCTTC. It translates to CASSLGLAGAPSSYNEQFF. The rearrangement links TRBV27 to TRBJ2-1, with 13 bases that match TRBD2. V dropped 6 bases and J dropped 0; count of bases not matched to a gene: 11. Germline-derived CDR1 and CDR2 are MNHEY and SMNVEV (reference sequence). The CDR3 has 19 residues.

The rearrangement joins TRBV14 to TRBJ2-1; TRBD1 or TRBD2 may be the D gene (5 bases each). The V gene lost 4 bases and the J gene lost 5 bases, with 12 bases spanning the gap. Germline lookup yields CDR1 SGHDN and CDR2 FVKESK. This CDR3 is built from 14 residues. CDR3 nucleotides: TGTGCCAGCAGCCGGGGACGGGGAGACAATGAGCAGTTCTTC. Residues: CASSRGRGDNEQFF.